These T cell receptor beta chains were read from a single sample in a study of cytomegalovirus exposure and HLA in healthy donors. The assay was immunoSEQ multiplex PCR, and TCRdb's table has in-frame clones only and misses some. The profile shows some 120,000 clones, 80% of them singletons. The specimen was PBMCs. The receptor source for this set is a male donor in good health and CMV-seronegative. CDR3s include the opening cysteine and the closing phenylalanine or tryptophan.

J gene | V gene | CDR3 protein
TRBJ1-5 | TRBV7-2 | CASSLRQGADGQPQHF
TRBJ2-5 | TRBV7-9 | CASSDRRGQGETQYF
TRBJ2-1 | TRBV6-5 | CASSYSIGGGGYEQFF
TRBJ2-5 | TRBV5-5 | CASSPKPGQTLLVPDF
TRBJ2-7 | TRBV5-1 | CASSFGQGSYEQYF
TRBJ2-7 | TRBV7-2 | CASSLHLSYEQYF
TRBJ2-6 | TRBV19 | CASSIDRAGTAAAGANVLTF
TRBJ2-7 | TRBV29-1 | CSALGGGPYEQYF
TRBJ1-2 | TRBV5-1 | CASSLEGVGYTF
TRBJ1-2 | TRBV6-5 | CASSLRTGANGYTF
TRBJ1-1 | TRBV11-1 | CASSSGTGLGTEAFF
TRBJ1-6 | TRBV27 | CASSFAEKDHYNSPLHF
TRBJ2-1 | TRBV4-3 | CASSHSGLGGYNEQFF
TRBJ1-3 | TRBV5-1 | CASSLTGVSGNTIYF
TRBJ1-1 | TRBV7-2 | CASSPQASAGVLVNTEAFF
TRBJ2-2 | TRBV5-1 | CASSLGYGTGNTGELFF
TRBJ1-1 | TRBV4-1 | CASSGGWGTEAFF
TRBJ2-7 | TRBV30 | CAWKQGGSEQYF
TRBJ2-1 | TRBV5-1 | CASSSGLAGGGEQFF
TRBJ1-4 | TRBV5-6 | CASSLAGQGSEKLFF
TRBJ1-1 | TRBV2 | CASSERDRVNTEAFF
TRBJ2-7 | TRBV4-1 | CASSQVSVGYEQYF
TRBJ2-7 | TRBV5-4 | CASSLDSRDRGLASFYEQYF
TRBJ1-1 | TRBV12-5 | CASGSGQNTEAFF
TRBJ2-3 | TRBV5-1 | CASSWTGTDTQYF
TRBJ1-4 | TRBV5-1 | CASSLGGVGTNEKLFF
TRBJ2-5 | TRBV19 | CASSIQLAGAFETQYF
TRBJ1-1 | TRBV9 | CASSPGQGVTEAFF
TRBJ1-3 | TRBV27 | CASSFSGVGNTIYF
TRBJ2-1 | TRBV10-2 | CASSSRTGNEQFF
TRBJ2-1 | TRBV5-1 | CASSSQGFGEQFF
TRBJ1-3 | TRBV5-4 | CASSSRAGNTIYF